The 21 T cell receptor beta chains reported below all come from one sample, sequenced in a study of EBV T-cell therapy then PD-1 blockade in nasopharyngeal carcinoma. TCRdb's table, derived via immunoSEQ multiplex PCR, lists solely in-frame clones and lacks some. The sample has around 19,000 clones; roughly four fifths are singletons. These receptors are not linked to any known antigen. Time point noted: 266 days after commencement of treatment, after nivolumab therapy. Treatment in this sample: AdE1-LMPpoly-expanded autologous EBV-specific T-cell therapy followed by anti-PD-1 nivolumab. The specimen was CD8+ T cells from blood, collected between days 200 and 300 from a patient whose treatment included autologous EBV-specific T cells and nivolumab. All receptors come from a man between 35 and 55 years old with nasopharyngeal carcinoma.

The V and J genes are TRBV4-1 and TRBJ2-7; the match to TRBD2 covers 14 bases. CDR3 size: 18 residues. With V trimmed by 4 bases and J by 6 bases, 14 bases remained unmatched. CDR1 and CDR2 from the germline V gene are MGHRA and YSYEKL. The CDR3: CASSRLGTGLAGEIEQYF. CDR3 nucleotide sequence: TGCGCCAGCAGCCGGTTGGGGACGGGACTAGCGGGGGAGATCGAGCAGTACTTC.

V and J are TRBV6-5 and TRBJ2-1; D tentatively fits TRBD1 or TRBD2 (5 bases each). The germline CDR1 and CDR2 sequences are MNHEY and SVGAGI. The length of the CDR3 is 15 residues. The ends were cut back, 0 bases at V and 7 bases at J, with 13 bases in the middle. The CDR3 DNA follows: TGTGCCAGCAGTTACTCGCCGGGACCCCGGAATGAGCAGTTCTTC. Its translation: CASSYSPGPRNEQFF.

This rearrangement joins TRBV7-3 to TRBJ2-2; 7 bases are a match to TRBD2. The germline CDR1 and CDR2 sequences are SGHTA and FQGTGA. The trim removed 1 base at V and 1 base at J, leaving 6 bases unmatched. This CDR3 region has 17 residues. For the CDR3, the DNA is TGTGCCAGCAGCTTAAGCTCAGGGAGGGTGAACACCGGGGAGCTGTTTTTT. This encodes CASSLSSGRVNTGELFF.

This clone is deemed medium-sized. CDR3 nucleotide sequence: TGTGCCATCAGTGAGTCGGAGGACAGGGGTTACTATAATTCACCCCTCCACTTT. Translating gives CAISESEDRGYYNSPLHF. J is TRBJ1-6 and V is TRBV10-3; TRBD1 aligns across 9 bases. The junction had 6 bases not matched to a gene; V was cut back by 0 bases and J by 3 bases. Germline CDR1 ENHRY, CDR2 SYGVKD. The CDR3 extends over 18 amino acids.

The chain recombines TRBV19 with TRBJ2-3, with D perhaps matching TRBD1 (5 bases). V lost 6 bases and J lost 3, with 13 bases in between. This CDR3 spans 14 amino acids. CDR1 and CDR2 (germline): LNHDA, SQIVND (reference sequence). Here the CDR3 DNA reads TGTGCCAGTAGGGAAGGGGTGAAGACAGATACGCAGTATTTT. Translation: CASREGVKTDTQYF.

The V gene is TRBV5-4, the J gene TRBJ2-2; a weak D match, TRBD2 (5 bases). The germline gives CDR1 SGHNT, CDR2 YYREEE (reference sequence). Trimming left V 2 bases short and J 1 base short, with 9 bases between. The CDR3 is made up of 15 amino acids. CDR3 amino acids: CASSLTGMNTGELFF. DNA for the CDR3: TGTGCCAGCAGCTTAACCGGGATGAACACCGGGGAGCTGTTTTTT.

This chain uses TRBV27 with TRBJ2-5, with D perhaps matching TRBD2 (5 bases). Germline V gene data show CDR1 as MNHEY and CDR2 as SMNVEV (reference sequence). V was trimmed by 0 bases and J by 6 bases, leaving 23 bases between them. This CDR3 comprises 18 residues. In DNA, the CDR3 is TGTGCCAGCAGTTTATCAGTCGACGCGGTCGGGGTCCGGAAGACCCAGTACTTC. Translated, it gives CASSLSVDAVGVRKTQYF.

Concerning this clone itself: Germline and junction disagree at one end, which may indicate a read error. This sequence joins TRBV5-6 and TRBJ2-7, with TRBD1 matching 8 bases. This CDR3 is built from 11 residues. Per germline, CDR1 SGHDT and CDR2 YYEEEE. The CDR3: CASSLGDRSLF. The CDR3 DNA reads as TGTGCCAGCAGTTTGGGGGACAGGTCCCTTTTC.

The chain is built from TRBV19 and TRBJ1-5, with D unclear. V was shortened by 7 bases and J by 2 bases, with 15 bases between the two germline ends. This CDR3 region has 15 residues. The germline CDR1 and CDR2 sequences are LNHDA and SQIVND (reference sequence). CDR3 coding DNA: TGTGCCAGTACTCCCCTTTTAGGAGGCAATCAGCCCCAGCATTTT. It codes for CASTPLLGGNQPQHF. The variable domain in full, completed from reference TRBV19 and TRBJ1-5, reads DGGITQSPKYLFRKEGQNVTLSCEQNLNHDAMYWYRQDPGQGLRLIYYSQIVNDFQKGDIAEGYSVSREKKESFPLTVTSAQKNPTAFYLCASTPLLGGNQPQHFGDGTRLSIL.

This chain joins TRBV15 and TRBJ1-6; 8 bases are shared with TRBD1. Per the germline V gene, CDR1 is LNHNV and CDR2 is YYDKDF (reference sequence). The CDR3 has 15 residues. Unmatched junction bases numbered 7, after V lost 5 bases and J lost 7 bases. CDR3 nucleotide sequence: TGTGCCACCAGCGGACCCACAGGGGGAAATTCACCCCTCCACTTT. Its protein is CATSGPTGGNSPLHF.

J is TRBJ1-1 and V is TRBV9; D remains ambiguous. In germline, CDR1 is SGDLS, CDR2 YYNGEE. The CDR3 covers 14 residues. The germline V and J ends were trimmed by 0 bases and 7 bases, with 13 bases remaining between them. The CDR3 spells CASSVGSRTVEAFF. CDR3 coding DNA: TGTGCCAGCAGCGTAGGATCCCGTACAGTTGAAGCTTTCTTT.

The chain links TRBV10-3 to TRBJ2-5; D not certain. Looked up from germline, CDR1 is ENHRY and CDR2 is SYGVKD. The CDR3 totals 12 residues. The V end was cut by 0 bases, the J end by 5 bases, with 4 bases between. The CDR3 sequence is CAISESGETQYF. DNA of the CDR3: TGTGCCATCAGTGAGTCGGGTGAGACCCAGTACTTC.

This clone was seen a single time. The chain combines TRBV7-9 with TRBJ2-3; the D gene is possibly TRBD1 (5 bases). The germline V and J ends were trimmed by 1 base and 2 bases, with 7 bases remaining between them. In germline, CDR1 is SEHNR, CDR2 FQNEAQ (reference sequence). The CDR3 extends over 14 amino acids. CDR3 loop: CASSLETATDTQYF. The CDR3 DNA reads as TGTGCCAGCAGCTTAGAGACAGCCACAGATACGCAGTATTTT.

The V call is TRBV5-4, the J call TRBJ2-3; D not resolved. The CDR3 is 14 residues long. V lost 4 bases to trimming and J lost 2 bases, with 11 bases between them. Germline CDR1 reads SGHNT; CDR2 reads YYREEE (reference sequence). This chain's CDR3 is CASSARHNTDTQYF. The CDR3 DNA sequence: TGTGCCAGCAGCGCGAGGCACAACACAGATACGCAGTATTTT.

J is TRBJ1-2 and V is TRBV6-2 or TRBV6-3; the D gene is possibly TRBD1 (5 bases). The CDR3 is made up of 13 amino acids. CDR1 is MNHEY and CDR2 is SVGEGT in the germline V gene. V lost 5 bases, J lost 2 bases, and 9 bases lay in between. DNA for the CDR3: TGTGCCAGCAGTATTGGGGGAAACTATGGCTACACCTTC. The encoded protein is CASSIGGNYGYTF.

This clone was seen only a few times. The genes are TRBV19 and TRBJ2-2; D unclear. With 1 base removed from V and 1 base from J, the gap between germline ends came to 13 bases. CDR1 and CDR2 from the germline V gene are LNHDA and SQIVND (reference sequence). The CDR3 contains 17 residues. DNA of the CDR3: TGTGCCAGTAGTATAGCGGCCCTTTGGGGGAACACCGGGGAGCTGTTTTTT. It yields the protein CASSIAALWGNTGELFF.

DNA of the CDR3: TGCGCCAGCAGCCAGACACTCTTGAACACTGAAGCTTTCTTT. Amino acids: CASSQTLLNTEAFF. This chain joins TRBV4-3 and TRBJ1-1, with D unresolved. The V gene's germline CDR1 is LGHNA and CDR2 YSLEER. The CDR3 totals 14 residues. The V and J ends lost 3 bases and 0 bases respectively, with 8 bases between them.

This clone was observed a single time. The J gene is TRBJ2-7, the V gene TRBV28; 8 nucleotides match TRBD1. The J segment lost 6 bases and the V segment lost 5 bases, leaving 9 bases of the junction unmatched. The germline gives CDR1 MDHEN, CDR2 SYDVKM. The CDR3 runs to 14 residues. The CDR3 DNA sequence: TGTGCCAGCAGTCCACCCGGGACAGGTGGCGAGCAGTACTTC. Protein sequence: CASSPPGTGGEQYF.

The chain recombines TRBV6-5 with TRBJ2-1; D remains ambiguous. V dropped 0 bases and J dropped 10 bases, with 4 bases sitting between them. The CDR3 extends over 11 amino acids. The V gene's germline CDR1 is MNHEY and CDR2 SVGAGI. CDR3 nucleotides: TGTGCCAGCAGTTACTCGGGGGAGCAGTTCTTC. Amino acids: CASSYSGEQFF.

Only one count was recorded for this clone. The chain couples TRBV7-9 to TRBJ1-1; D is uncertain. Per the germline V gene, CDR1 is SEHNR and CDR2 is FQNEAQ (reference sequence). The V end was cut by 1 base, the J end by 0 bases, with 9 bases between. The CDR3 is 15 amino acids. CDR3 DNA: TGTGCCAGCAGCTTAGATGGTCGGATGAACACTGAAGCTTTCTTT. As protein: CASSLDGRMNTEAFF. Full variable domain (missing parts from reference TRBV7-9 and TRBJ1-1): DTGVSQNPRHKITKRGQNVTFRCDPISEHNRLYWYRQTLGQGPEFLTYFQNEAQLEKSRLLSDRFSAERPKGSFSTLEIQRTEQGDSAMYLCASSLDGRMNTEAFFGQGTRLTVV.

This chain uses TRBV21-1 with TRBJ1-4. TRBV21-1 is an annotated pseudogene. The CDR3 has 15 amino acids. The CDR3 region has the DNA TGTGCCAGCAGACCAGACTTGGCAACTAATGAAAAACTGTTTTTT. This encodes CASRPDLATNEKLFF.